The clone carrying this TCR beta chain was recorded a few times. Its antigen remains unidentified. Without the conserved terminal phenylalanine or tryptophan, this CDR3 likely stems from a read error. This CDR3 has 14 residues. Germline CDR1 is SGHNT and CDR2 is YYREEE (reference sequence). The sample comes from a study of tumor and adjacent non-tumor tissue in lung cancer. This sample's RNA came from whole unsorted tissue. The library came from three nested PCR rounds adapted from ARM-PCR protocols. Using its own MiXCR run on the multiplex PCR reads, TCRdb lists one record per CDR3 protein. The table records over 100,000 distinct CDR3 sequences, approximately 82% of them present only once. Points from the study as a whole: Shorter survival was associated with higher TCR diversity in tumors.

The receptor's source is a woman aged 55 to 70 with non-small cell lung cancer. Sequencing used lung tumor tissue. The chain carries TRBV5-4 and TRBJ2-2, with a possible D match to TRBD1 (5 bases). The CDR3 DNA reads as TGTGCCAGCAGCTCAGGGCAGGACACAGGGGAGCTGTTTTCT. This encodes CASSSGQDTGELFS.